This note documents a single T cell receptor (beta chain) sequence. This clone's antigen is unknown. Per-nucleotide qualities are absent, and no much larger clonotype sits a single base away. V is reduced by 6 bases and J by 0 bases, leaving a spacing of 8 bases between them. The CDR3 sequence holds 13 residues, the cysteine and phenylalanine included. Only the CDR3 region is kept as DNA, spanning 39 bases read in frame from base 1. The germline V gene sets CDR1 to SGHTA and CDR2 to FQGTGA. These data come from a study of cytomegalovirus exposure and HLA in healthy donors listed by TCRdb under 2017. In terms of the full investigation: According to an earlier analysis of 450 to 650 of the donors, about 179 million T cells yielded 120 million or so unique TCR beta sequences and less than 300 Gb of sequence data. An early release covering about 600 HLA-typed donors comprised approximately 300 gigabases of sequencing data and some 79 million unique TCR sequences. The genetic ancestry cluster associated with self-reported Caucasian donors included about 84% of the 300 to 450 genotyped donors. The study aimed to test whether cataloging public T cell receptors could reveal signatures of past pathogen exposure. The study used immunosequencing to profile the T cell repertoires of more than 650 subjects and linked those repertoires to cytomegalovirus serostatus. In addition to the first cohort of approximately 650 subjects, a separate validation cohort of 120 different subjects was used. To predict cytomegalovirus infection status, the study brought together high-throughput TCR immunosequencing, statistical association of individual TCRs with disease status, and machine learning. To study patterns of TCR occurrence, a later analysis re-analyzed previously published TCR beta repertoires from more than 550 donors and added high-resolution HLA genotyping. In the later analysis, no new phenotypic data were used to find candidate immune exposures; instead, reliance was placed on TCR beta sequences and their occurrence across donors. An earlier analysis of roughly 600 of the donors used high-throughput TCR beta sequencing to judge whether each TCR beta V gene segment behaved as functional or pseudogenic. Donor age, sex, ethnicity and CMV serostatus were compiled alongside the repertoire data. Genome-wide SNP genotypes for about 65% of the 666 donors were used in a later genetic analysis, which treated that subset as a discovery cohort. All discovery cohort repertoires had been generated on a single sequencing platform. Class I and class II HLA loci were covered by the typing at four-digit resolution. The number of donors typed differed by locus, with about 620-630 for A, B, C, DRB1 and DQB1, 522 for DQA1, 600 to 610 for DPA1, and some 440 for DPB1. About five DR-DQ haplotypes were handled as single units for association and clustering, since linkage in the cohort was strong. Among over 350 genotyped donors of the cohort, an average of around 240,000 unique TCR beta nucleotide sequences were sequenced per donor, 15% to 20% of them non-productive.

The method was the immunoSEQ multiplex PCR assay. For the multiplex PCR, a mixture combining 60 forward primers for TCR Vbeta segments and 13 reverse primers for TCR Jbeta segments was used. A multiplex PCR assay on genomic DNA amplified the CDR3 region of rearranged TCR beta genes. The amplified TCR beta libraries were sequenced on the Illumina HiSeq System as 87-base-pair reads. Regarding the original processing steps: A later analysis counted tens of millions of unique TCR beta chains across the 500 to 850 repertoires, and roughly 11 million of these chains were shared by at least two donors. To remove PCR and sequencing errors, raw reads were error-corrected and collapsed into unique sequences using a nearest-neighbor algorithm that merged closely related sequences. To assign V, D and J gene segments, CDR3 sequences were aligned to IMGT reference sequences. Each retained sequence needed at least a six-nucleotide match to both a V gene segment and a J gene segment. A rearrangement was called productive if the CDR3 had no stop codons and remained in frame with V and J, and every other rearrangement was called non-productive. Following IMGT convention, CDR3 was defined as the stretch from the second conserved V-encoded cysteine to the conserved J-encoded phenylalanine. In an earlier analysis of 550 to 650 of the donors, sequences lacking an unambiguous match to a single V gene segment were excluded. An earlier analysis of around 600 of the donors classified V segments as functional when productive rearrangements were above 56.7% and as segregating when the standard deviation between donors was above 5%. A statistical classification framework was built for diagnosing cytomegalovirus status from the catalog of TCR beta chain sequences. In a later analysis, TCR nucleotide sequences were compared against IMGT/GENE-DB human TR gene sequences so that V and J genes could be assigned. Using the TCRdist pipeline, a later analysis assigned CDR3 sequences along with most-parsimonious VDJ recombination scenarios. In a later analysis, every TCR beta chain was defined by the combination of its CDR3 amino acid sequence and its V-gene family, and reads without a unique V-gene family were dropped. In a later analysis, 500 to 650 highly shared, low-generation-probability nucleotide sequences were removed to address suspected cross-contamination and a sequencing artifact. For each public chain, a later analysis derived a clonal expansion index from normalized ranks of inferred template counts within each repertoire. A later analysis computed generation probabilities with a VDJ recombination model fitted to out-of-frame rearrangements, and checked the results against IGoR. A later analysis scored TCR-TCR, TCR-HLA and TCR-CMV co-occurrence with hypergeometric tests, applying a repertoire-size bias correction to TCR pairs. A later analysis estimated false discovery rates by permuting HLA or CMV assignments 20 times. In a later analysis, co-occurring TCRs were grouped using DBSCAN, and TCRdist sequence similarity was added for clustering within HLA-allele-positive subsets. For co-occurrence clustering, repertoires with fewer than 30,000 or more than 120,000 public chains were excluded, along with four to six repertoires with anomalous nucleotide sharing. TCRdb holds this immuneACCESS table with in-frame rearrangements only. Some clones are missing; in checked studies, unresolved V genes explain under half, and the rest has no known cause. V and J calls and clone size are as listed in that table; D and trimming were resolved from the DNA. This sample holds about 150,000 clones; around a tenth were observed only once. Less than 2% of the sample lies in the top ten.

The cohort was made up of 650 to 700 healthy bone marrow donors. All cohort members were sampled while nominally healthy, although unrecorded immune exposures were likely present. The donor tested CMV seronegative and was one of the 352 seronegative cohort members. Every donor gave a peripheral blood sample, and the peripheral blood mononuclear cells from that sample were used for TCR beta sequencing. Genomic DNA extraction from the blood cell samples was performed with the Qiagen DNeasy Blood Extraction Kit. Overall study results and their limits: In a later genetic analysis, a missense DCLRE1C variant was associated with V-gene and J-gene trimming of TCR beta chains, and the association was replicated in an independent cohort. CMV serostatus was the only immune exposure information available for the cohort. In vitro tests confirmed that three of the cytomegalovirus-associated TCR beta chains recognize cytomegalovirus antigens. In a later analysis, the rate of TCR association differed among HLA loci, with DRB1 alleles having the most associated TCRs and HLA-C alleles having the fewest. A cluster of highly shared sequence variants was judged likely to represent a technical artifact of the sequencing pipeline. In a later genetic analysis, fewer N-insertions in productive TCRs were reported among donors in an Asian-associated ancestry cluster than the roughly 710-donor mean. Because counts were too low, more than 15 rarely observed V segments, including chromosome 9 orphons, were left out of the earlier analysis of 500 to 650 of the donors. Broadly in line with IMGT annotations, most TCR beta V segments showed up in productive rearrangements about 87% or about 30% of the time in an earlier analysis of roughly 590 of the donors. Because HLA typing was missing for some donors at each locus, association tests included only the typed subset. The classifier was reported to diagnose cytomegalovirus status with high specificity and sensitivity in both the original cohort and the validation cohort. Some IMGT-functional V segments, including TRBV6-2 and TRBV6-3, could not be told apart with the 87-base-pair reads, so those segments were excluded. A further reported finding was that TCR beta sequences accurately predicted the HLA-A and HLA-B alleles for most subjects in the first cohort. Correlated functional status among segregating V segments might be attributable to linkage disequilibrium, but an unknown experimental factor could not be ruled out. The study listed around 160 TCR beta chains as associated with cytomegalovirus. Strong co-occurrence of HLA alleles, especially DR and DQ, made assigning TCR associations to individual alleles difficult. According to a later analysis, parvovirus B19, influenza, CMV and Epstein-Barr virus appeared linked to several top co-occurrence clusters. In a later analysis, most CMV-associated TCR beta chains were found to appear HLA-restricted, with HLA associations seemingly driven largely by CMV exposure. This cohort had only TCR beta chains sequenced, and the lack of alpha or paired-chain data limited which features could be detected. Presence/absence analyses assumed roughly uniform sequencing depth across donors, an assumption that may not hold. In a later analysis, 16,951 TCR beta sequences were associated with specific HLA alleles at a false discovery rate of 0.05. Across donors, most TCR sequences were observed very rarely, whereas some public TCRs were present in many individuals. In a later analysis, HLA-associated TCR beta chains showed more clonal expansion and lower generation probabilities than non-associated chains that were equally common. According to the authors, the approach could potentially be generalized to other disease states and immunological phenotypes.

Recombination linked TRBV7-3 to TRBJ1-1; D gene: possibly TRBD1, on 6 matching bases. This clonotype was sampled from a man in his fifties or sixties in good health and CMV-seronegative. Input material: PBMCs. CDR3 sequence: CASSDRLNTEAFF. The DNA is TGTGCCAGCAGTGACAGGCTGAACACTGAAGCTTTCTTT.